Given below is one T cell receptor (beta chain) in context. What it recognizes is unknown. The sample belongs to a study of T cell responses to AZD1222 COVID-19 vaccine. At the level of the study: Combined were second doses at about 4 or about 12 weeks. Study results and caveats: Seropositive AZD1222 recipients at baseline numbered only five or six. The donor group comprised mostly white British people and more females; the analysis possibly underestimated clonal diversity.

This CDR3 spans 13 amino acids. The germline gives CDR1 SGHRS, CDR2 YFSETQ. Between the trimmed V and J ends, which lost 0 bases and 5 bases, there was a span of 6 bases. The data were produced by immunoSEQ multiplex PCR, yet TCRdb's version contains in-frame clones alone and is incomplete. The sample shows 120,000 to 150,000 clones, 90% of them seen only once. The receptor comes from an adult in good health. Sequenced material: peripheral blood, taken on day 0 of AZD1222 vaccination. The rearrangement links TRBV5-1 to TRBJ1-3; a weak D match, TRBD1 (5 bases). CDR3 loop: CASSLGQRNTIYF. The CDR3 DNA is TGCGCCAGCAGCTTGGGACAGCGAAACACCATATATTTT.